This entry describes one TCR beta chain. The method was immunoSEQ multiplex PCR; TCRdb's version includes in-frame clones alone and lacks a portion of them. This table holds 100,000 to 150,000 clones, approximately 87% found once. Germline V gene data show CDR1 as SGHTA and CDR2 as FQGNSA. The CDR3 has 13 amino acids. Between the trimmed V and J ends, which lost 7 bases and 3 bases, there was a span of 12 bases. This sample was taken from a study of control samples from healthy donors and cancer patients. The source is a man aged 30 to 45 in good health. Sequencing used blood. The V gene is TRBV7-2, the J gene TRBJ1-1, with D unclear. The DNA for the CDR3 is TGTGCCAGCATCAAGGCCGGTTACACTGAAGCTTTCTTT. It yields the protein CASIKAGYTEAFF.